Listed below are T cell receptor beta chains from one sample, sequenced in a study of blood T cell repertoires in COVID-19. The protocol was immunoSEQ multiplex PCR, while the TCRdb copy is restricted to in-frame clones and leaves out a portion. The table includes some 490,000 clones, less than 90% detected once. The sequencing input was PBMCs or T cells enriched from blood (not recorded which). The receptor set was obtained from a woman aged 60-75 years who had recovered from COVID-19. Both conserved end residues are part of each CDR3. Each record gives: V gene, D gene, clone size, CDR3 length, J gene, CDR3 DNA, CDR3 protein. The D gene is left open where the match is weak. A clone size is listed for some rows: how often the clone was seen (once, few, many), or a class if it is expanded.

v_call: TRBV29-1; d_call: .; clone_size: .; cdr3_length: 13; j_call: TRBJ1-3; cdr3_nt: TGCAGCGTTGGAGTGAGCTCTGGAAACACCATATATTTT; cdr3_aa: CSVGVSSGNTIYF
v_call: TRBV2; d_call: TRBD2; clone_size: .; cdr3_length: 13; j_call: TRBJ2-7; cdr3_nt: TGTGCGACCGGGGAGGGCAATACCTACGAGCAGTACTTC; cdr3_aa: CATGEGNTYEQYF
v_call: TRBV19; d_call: TRBD2; clone_size: .; cdr3_length: 15; j_call: TRBJ2-7; cdr3_nt: TGTGCCAGTAGTTTCAGCGGGGGGAGATACTACGAGCAGTACTTC; cdr3_aa: CASSFSGGRYYEQYF
v_call: TRBV10-2; d_call: TRBD1; clone_size: few; cdr3_length: 15; j_call: TRBJ1-2; cdr3_nt: TGCGCCAGCAGTGAGTTCCGGACAGGGGGACATGGCTACACCTTC; cdr3_aa: CASSEFRTGGHGYTF
v_call: TRBV6-2/TRBV6-3; d_call: TRBD1; clone_size: .; cdr3_length: 18; j_call: TRBJ1-5; cdr3_nt: TGTGCCAGCAGTTACTCTCTGGACAGGGGGCTTAGCAATCAGCCCCAGCATTTT; cdr3_aa: CASSYSLDRGLSNQPQHF
v_call: TRBV9; d_call: TRBD1; clone_size: .; cdr3_length: 18; j_call: TRBJ1-3; cdr3_nt: TGTGCCAGCAGCCGGAACCGGGACAGTACCTCCTCTGGAAACACCATATATTTT; cdr3_aa: CASSRNRDSTSSGNTIYF
v_call: TRBV11-2; d_call: TRBD1; clone_size: .; cdr3_length: 15; j_call: TRBJ2-7; cdr3_nt: TGTGCCAGCAGCCTCGCCCGGACAGGATCCTACGAGCAGTACTTC; cdr3_aa: CASSLARTGSYEQYF
v_call: TRBV10-1; d_call: TRBD1; clone_size: once; cdr3_length: 13; j_call: TRBJ2-5; cdr3_nt: TGCGCCAGCAGTTCAGGGGGCTGGGAGACCCAGTACTTC; cdr3_aa: CASSSGGWETQYF
v_call: TRBV24-1; d_call: TRBD1; clone_size: once; cdr3_length: 16; j_call: TRBJ2-2; cdr3_nt: TGTGCCACCAGTGACACCTGGACAGGGCACGCCGGGGAGCTGTTTTTT; cdr3_aa: CATSDTWTGHAGELFF
v_call: TRBV24-1; d_call: .; clone_size: .; cdr3_length: 13; j_call: TRBJ2-2; cdr3_nt: TGTGCCACCAGTGATAGACTCACCGGGGAGCTGTTTTTT; cdr3_aa: CATSDRLTGELFF
v_call: TRBV5-1; d_call: TRBD1; clone_size: .; cdr3_length: 15; j_call: TRBJ2-7; cdr3_nt: TGCGCCAGCAACCCCCAGGGGGCGGGTTCCTACGAGCAGTACTTC; cdr3_aa: CASNPQGAGSYEQYF
v_call: TRBV27; d_call: .; clone_size: .; cdr3_length: 15; j_call: TRBJ1-4; cdr3_nt: TGTGCCAGCAGTTTAAATTCCCAGTCAGGAGGAAAACTGTTTTTT; cdr3_aa: CASSLNSQSGGKLFF
v_call: TRBV6-1; d_call: .; clone_size: once; cdr3_length: 15; j_call: TRBJ1-5; cdr3_nt: TGTGCCAGCAGTGAATGGCAGGCTGACAATCAGCCCCAGCATTTT; cdr3_aa: CASSEWQADNQPQHF
v_call: TRBV19; d_call: .; clone_size: .; cdr3_length: 12; j_call: TRBJ2-2; cdr3_nt: TGTGCCAGTAGTAGCGTTTGGGGGGAGCTGTTTTTT; cdr3_aa: CASSSVWGELFF
v_call: TRBV13; d_call: .; clone_size: .; cdr3_length: 14; j_call: TRBJ1-6; cdr3_nt: TGTGCCAGCAGCTTAGAACAGGGAAATTCACCCCTCCACTTT; cdr3_aa: CASSLEQGNSPLHF
v_call: TRBV14; d_call: .; clone_size: .; cdr3_length: 14; j_call: TRBJ1-3; cdr3_nt: TGTGCCAGCAGCCAGTTCCTCTCTGGAAACACCATATATTTT; cdr3_aa: CASSQFLSGNTIYF
v_call: TRBV5-1; d_call: TRBD1; clone_size: .; cdr3_length: 16; j_call: TRBJ2-7; cdr3_nt: TGCGCCAGCAGCACACTACCGGGACAGGGTTCCTACGAGCAGTACTTC; cdr3_aa: CASSTLPGQGSYEQYF
v_call: TRBV29-1; d_call: .; clone_size: .; cdr3_length: 15; j_call: TRBJ2-2; cdr3_nt: TGCAGCGTTGTAAATCTCCAGGGGGGCACCGGGGAGCTGTTTTTT; cdr3_aa: CSVVNLQGGTGELFF
v_call: TRBV27; d_call: .; clone_size: .; cdr3_length: 13; j_call: TRBJ2-2; cdr3_nt: TGTGCCAGCAGTGGCAGTAACGTCGGGGAGCTGTTTTTT; cdr3_aa: CASSGSNVGELFF
v_call: TRBV18; d_call: TRBD1; clone_size: .; cdr3_length: 15; j_call: TRBJ1-4; cdr3_nt: TGTGCCAGCTCATCCGACAGGGCAACTAATGAAAAACTGTTTTTT; cdr3_aa: CASSSDRATNEKLFF
v_call: TRBV5-8; d_call: .; clone_size: .; cdr3_length: 12; j_call: TRBJ1-2; cdr3_nt: TGTGCCAGCAACAGGAGGGCGCTTGGCTACACCTTC; cdr3_aa: CASNRRALGYTF